The TCR beta chain under discussion was sequenced for a study of blood T cells in healthy people across ages. Overall study: Using template switching, researchers captured about one barcoded beta molecule for each two T cells. General study findings and limits: It was held that diversity estimates obtained from one million T cells represented underestimates.

Germline CDR1 reads SEHNR; CDR2 reads FQNEAQ (reference sequence). The CDR3 extends over 15 amino acids. V gave up 5 bases and J gave up 0 bases, with 13 bases separating them. A second PCR of about 7 to 12 cycles used a sample-barcoded 5' primer and a J-beta primer mix. Sequencing of every sample gave 2.5 million or more CDR3-containing paired-end reads. TCRdb fed the 5' RACE reads into MiXCR, producing one record per CDR3 protein. In the table there are some 1.4 million distinct CDR3 sequences, 42% of which are singletons. Donors were healthy Caucasian individuals from Russia aged roughly 6 to 95. Concerning this clonotype: Antigen: not known.

The specimen was blood. The sequence derives from a young woman in good health. J is TRBJ2-5 and V is TRBV7-9; perhaps TRBD2 as D (6 bases). Written as DNA, the CDR3 is TGTGCCAGCAGCCTCGAGTGGGACTACCAAGAGACCCAGTACTTC. Protein sequence: CASSLEWDYQETQYF.